These 17 T cell receptor beta chains came from one sample sequenced in a study of blood T cells in healthy people across ages. Through a sample-barcoded 5' primer and a J-beta primer mix, a second PCR was run for roughly 6 to 11 cycles. A single record per CDR3 protein comes from TCRdb applying MiXCR to the 5' RACE reads. Among hundreds of thousands of distinct CDR3 sequences, about 43% were seen once, and the ten largest hold roughly 30%. What was sequenced was blood. Receptor source: a man older than 75 in good health.

As concerns this clonotype: One end of the junction does not line up with germline, which may come from a read error. This chain connects TRBV7-2 to TRBJ2-5, with 13 bases identical to TRBD2. The germline CDR1 and CDR2 sequences are SGHTA and FQGNSA. CDR3 length: 15 amino acids. In nucleotides, the CDR3 is TGTGCCAGCAGCCCCACTAGCGGGAGGGGAGGGGCCCAGTATTTC. Translating it yields CASSPTSGRGGAQYF.

V is TRBV7-9 and J is TRBJ2-3; no clear D. Germline V lookup: CDR1 SEHNR, CDR2 FQNEAQ (reference sequence). This CDR3 is built from 14 residues. The V and J ends lost 5 bases and 2 bases respectively, with 11 bases between them. The CDR3 DNA reads TGTGCCAGCAGCCAGGCCGCTCTCACAGATACGCAGTATTTT. Its protein product is CASSQAALTDTQYF. Supplemented by reference TRBV7-9 and TRBJ2-3, the full variable domain reads DTGVSQNPRHKITKRGQNVTFRCDPISEHNRLYWYRQTLGQGPEFLTYFQNEAQLEKSRLLSDRFSAERPKGSFSTLEIQRTEQGDSAMYLCASSQAALTDTQYFGPGTRLTVL.

V is TRBV2 and J is TRBJ2-5; 7 bases fit TRBD1. J lost 5 bases, V lost 6 bases, and 6 bases had no gene match. The V gene's germline CDR1 is SNHLY and CDR2 FYNNEI. The CDR3 covers 13 residues. Written as DNA, the CDR3 is TGTGCCAGCAGCGCCGACAGGGCTGAGACCCAGTACTTC. Protein sequence: CASSADRAETQYF.

The V gene is TRBV27, the J gene TRBJ2-5; TRBD2 matches at 7 bases. Trimming cost V 5 bases and J 5 bases; bases outside gene matches: 11. The CDR3 is made up of 15 amino acids. The germline V gene has CDR1 MNHEY and CDR2 SMNVEV (reference sequence). CDR3 bases: TGTGCCAGCAGTCCCGGGACTATAATTATGGAGACCCAGTACTTC. This sequence encodes CASSPGTIIMETQYF.

Remarks on this clonotype: No conserved phenylalanine or tryptophan is present at the end of the CDR3, so a read error is the likely explanation. This chain uses TRBV5-5 with TRBJ2-4; no clear D gene. The J call may be incorrect, as the DNA end agrees better with TRBJ2-7. This CDR3 has 15 amino acids. Per the germline V gene, CDR1 is SGHKS and CDR2 is YYEKEE (reference sequence). DNA of the CDR3: TGTGCCAGCAGCAAAAACCTTAAAGTTACCTACGAGCAGTACTTA. As protein: CASSKNLKVTYEQYL.

DNA for the CDR3: TGCAGTGCTAGAGCCCCCGGGCAGGGGGCTGGAGATACGCAGTATTTT. It is translated as CSARAPGQGAGDTQYF. The chain uses TRBV20-1 and TRBJ2-3; 8 bases align to TRBD1. Trimming at V came to 1 base and at J to 5 bases, leaving 11 bases not matched to a gene. The CDR3 consists of 16 residues. Germline V gives CDR1 DFQATT, CDR2 SNEGSKA (reference sequence).

The J gene is TRBJ2-3, the V gene TRBV25-1; tentatively, D is TRBD1 or TRBD2 (6 bases each). CDR1 and CDR2 (germline): MGHDK, SYGVNS. This CDR3 spans 16 amino acids. Trimming left V 3 bases short and J 4 bases short, with 17 bases between. The CDR3 sequence is CASSDRGTGRPDTQYF. CDR3 in DNA: TGTGCCAGCAGTGATCGGGGTACAGGGAGGCCAGATACGCAGTATTTT.

CDR3 protein: CASSPAGTESNYGYTF. CDR3 nucleotides: TGTGCCAGCAGTCCAGCAGGGACAGAAAGTAACTATGGCTACACCTTC. The rearrangement links TRBV28 to TRBJ1-2, with 7 bases aligning to TRBD1. This CDR3 region has 16 residues. Unmatched junction bases numbered 10, after V lost 5 bases and J lost 1 base. Germline V gene sequence: CDR1 MDHEN, CDR2 SYDVKM.

V gene TRBV11-1 combines with J gene TRBJ2-1; 8 nucleotides align to TRBD2. The ends lost 0 bases at V and 4 bases at J; junction bases unmatched: 2. This CDR3 contains 15 residues. The germline gives CDR1 SGHAT, CDR2 FQDESV (reference sequence). CDR3 sequence reads: CASSLAASGYNEQFF. The CDR3 bases are TGTGCCAGCAGCTTAGCGGCTAGCGGGTACAATGAGCAGTTCTTC.

The table lists this clonotype with a few counts. The rearrangement links TRBV7-2 to TRBJ2-5; D call uncertain. The CDR3 totals 16 residues. V was cut by 1 base and J by 2 bases, with 14 bases left in between. Germline CDR1 SGHTA, CDR2 FQGNSA. CDR3 amino acids: CASSLEWAAPQETQYF. CDR3 DNA sequence: TGTGCCAGCAGCTTAGAGTGGGCGGCACCTCAAGAGACCCAGTACTTC.

This clonotype showed up many times. The chain recombines TRBV4-3 with TRBJ2-1; 11 bases are a match to TRBD2. The germline V gene has CDR1 LGHNA and CDR2 YSLEER. CDR3 length: 15 amino acids. After removal of 0 bases from V and 15 bases from J, the junction contained 10 bases not matched to a gene. CDR3 sequence: CASSQELLAGVRLFF. CDR3 bases: TGCGCCAGCAGCCAAGAGTTACTAGCGGGGGTCAGGCTGTTCTTC.

The V call is TRBV3-1, the J call TRBJ2-5; TRBD2 aligns across 10 bases. The CDR3 consists of 15 residues. After removal of 3 bases from V and 5 bases from J, the junction contained 6 bases not matched to a gene. Germline values: CDR1 LGHDT, CDR2 YNNKEL (reference sequence). The CDR3 DNA follows: TGTGCCAGCAGCCACCCTAGCGGGGGTTCTGAGACCCAGTACTTC. It yields the protein CASSHPSGGSETQYF.

The chain links TRBV2 to TRBJ2-1; tentatively, D is TRBD1 or TRBD2 (5 bases each). Germline CDR1 and CDR2: SNHLY and FYNNEI. The V and J ends lost 7 bases and 13 bases respectively, with 23 bases between them. The CDR3 covers 14 residues. In DNA, the CDR3 is TGTGCCAGCAAGGACTCCGGGACGGGCGAGACTCAGTTCTTC. Residues: CASKDSGTGETQFF.

The chain employs TRBV29-1 and TRBJ1-2, with TRBD1 matching 9 bases. CDR1 SQVTM and CDR2 ANQGSEA come from the germline V gene. After removal of 1 base from V and 7 bases from J, the junction contained 16 bases not matched to a gene. CDR3 length: 17 amino acids. The CDR3 reads CSVEALGQGVSSGGYTF. The CDR3 DNA follows: TGCAGCGTTGAAGCTCTGGGACAGGGAGTCTCGTCAGGTGGCTACACCTTC.

This clonotype was picked up a small number of times. The chain links TRBV15 to TRBJ1-4; 10 nucleotides line up with TRBD1. Germline-derived CDR1 and CDR2 are LNHNV and YYDKDF (reference sequence). The V and J ends lost 5 bases and 0 bases, in that order; junction bases with no gene match: 12. The length of the CDR3 is 19 residues. CDR3 nucleotide sequence: TGTGCCACCAGCGTGAGAGGGTGGACAGGGGGTACAACTAATGAAAAACTGTTTTTT. This codes for CATSVRGWTGGTTNEKLFF.

The table lists this clonotype with many counts. This rearrangement joins TRBV12-3 or TRBV12-4 to TRBJ2-1; D is perhaps TRBD2 (5 bases). V lost 7 bases and J 3 bases, leaving 16 bases between the germline ends. This CDR3 has 15 residues. CDR3 protein: CASTSSGSVYNEQFF. In DNA, the CDR3 is TGTGCCAGCACCTCCTCGGGGAGCGTCTACAATGAGCAGTTCTTC.

This clonotype came up a few times. J is TRBJ1-5 and V is TRBV20-1, with D perhaps TRBD1 (6 bases). Trimming removed 7 bases at V and 1 base at J, with 17 bases between. This CDR3 spans 15 amino acids. CDR1 is DFQATT and CDR2 is SNEGSKA in the germline V gene (reference sequence). Here the CDR3 DNA reads TGCAGTGGTTCACAAGGGGGGCGGAGCAATCAGCCCCAGCATTTT. Translating it yields CSGSQGGRSNQPQHF.